A single sample is the source of the 25 T cell receptor beta chains below, sequenced in a study of T cells in Graves' hyperthyroidism and ophthalmopathy (dated by TCRdb to the late 2010s). The library was prepared using multiplex PCR. The sequencing machine was an Illumina HiSeq 2000. The TCR beta CDR3 regions were amplified from the RNA transcripts. The first round of RT-PCR for the TCR CDR3 was performed with the HTBI primer set and the Qiagen OneStep RT-PCR kit. TCRdb applied fastp at Q25 and MiXCR to the public reads, then kept only in-frame beta chains. Entries are consolidated by CDR3 protein sequence, retaining the most common genes and DNA. This sample is represented by more than 300,000 distinct CDR3 sequences; roughly 20% of them were singletons. Together, the top ten hold 35% to 50% of the sample. Sequences were obtained from blood. Source of these receptors: a man between 18 and 29 years old with Graves' ophthalmopathy.

This clonotype was picked up a small number of times. This chain uses TRBV18 with TRBJ2-7; no definite D call. V was shortened by 6 bases and J by 2 bases, with 11 bases between the two germline ends. This CDR3 is built from 13 residues. Germline lookup yields CDR1 KGHSH and CDR2 LQKENI. This chain's CDR3 is CASSPASTYEQYF. CDR3 sequence (DNA): TGTGCCAGCTCCCCCGCTAGTACCTACGAGCAGTACTTC.

This clonotype occurred a few times. The chain links TRBV15 to TRBJ2-7; D remains ambiguous. The CDR3 extends over 14 amino acids. Per the germline V gene, CDR1 is LNHNV and CDR2 is YYDKDF (reference sequence). V was trimmed by 3 bases and J by 5 bases, leaving 14 bases between them. CDR3 nucleotide sequence: TGTGCCACCAGCAGCAACAGAGATATCCACGAGCAGTACTTC. The encoded protein is CATSSNRDIHEQYF. The complete variable domain, with remaining parts taken from reference TRBV15 and TRBJ2-7, reads DAMVIQNPRYQVTQFGKPVTLSCSQTLNHNVMYWYQQKSSQAPKLLFHYYDKDFNNEADTPDNFQSRRPNTSFCFLDIRSPGLGDTAMYLCATSSNRDIHEQYFGPGTRLTVT.

In its sample, this clonotype was seen many times. The chain links TRBV7-9 to TRBJ2-5; D call uncertain. Per the germline V gene, CDR1 is SEHNR and CDR2 is FQNEAQ (reference sequence). The V gene lost 4 bases and the J gene lost 5 bases, with 17 bases spanning the gap. This CDR3 is built from 15 residues. The CDR3 region is CASSSRLSDGETQYF. CDR3 nucleotide sequence: TGTGCCAGCAGCTCCAGGCTATCCGACGGGGAGACCCAGTACTTC. The full variable domain, in which reference TRBV7-9 and TRBJ2-5 provide the parts outside the CDR3, is DTGVSQNPRHKITKRGQNVTFRCDPISEHNRLYWYRQTLGQGPEFLTYFQNEAQLEKSRLLSDRFSAERPKGSFSTLEIQRTEQGDSAMYLCASSSRLSDGETQYFGPGTRLLVL.

This clonotype was counted ten times or more. The J gene is TRBJ2-5, the V gene TRBV7-9, with D perhaps matching TRBD1 (5 bases). V lost 4 bases to trimming and J lost 9 bases, with 18 bases between them. Germline CDR1 is SEHNR and CDR2 is FQNEAQ (reference sequence). This CDR3 is built from 14 residues. In DNA form, the CDR3 reads TGTGCCAGCAGCTCGGGCCCAGGGTCTGCGGCCCAGTACTTC. Amino acids: CASSSGPGSAAQYF.

This clonotype came up many times. The chain is built from TRBV14 and TRBJ2-5, with 9 bases lining up with TRBD1. V was pared by 5 bases and J by 5 bases, with 15 bases of the junction left unmatched. CDR3 length: 17 amino acids. Germline values: CDR1 SGHDN, CDR2 FVKESK. CDR3 sequence reads: CASSKGRDRDITETQYF. CDR3 bases: TGTGCCAGCAGCAAAGGAAGGGACAGGGATATTACGGAGACCCAGTACTTC.

The chain couples TRBV27 to TRBJ1-4; TRBD1 aligns across 7 bases. This CDR3 has 14 amino acids. CDR1 and CDR2 (germline): MNHEY, SMNVEV (reference sequence). Losses at the gene ends were 7 bases for V and 7 bases for J; bases not matched to a gene: 9. The CDR3 DNA is TGTGCCAGCAAGGTAGGGGGCTCGCGTGAAAAACTGTTTTTT. It translates to CASKVGGSREKLFF.

This clonotype was counted ten times or more. The gene calls are TRBV5-1 and TRBJ1-2; 10 positions match TRBD1. Germline V gives CDR1 SGHRS, CDR2 YFSETQ. The CDR3 is 18 amino acids. Trimming cost V 1 base and J 2 bases; bases outside gene matches: 11. CDR3 in amino acids: CASSLLGLAGQGNYGYTF. CDR3 sequence (DNA): TGCGCCAGCAGCTTGCTCGGGTTGGCGGGACAGGGGAACTATGGCTACACCTTC.

J is TRBJ1-5 and V is TRBV15, with D perhaps matching TRBD1 (5 bases). V lost 5 bases to trimming and J lost 4 bases, with 18 bases between them. CDR3 length equals 16 residues. Looked up from germline, CDR1 is LNHNV and CDR2 is YYDKDF (reference sequence). For the CDR3, the DNA is TGTGCCACCAGCCGAAGAGGGATGACAGAGAATCAGCCCCAGCATTTT. Residues: CATSRRGMTENQPQHF.

This clonotype was recorded at least ten times. This sequence joins TRBV3-1 and TRBJ2-3; the D gene could be TRBD1 or TRBD2 (6 bases each). CDR3 size: 17 residues. In germline, CDR1 is LGHDT, CDR2 YNNKEL (reference sequence). V lost 4 bases and J lost 1, with 18 bases in between. DNA of the CDR3: TGTGCCAGCAGCCTCCCTTATGGAGGGGGGCGCACAGATACGCAGTATTTT. Amino acids: CASSLPYGGGRTDTQYF.

This clonotype has ten or more counts. The chain's CDR3 is CASSLVRNEQFF. In DNA, the CDR3 is TGCGCCAGCAGCTTGGTCAGAAATGAGCAGTTCTTC. This chain connects TRBV5-1 to TRBJ2-1; D remains ambiguous. CDR1 is SGHRS and CDR2 is YFSETQ in the germline V gene. This CDR3 is built from 12 residues. V was clipped by 0 bases and J by 7 bases, with 5 bases between them.

This clonotype was counted between two and nine times. The genes are TRBV27 and TRBJ2-7; D might be TRBD1 or TRBD2, each matching 5 bases. Germline CDR1 reads MNHEY; CDR2 reads SMNVEV (reference sequence). This CDR3 comprises 13 residues. Trimming stripped 6 bases from V and 3 bases from J, with 12 bases between. This CDR3 reads CASRRGAYYEQYF. Here the CDR3 DNA reads TGTGCCAGCAGACGAGGGGCCTACTACGAGCAGTACTTC.

Only a few counts were recorded for this clonotype. The chain joins TRBV12-3 or TRBV12-4 to TRBJ2-3, with D hard to call. The CDR3 loop spans 11 amino acids. Trimming cost V 5 bases and J 13 bases, with 13 bases left between them. CDR3 amino acids: CASSKTGTEYF. The CDR3 DNA follows: TGTGCCAGCAGTAAAACGGGCACCGAGTATTTT.

This clonotype has a count of ten or more. This chain joins TRBV18 and TRBJ2-2; D is perhaps TRBD1 (6 bases). The CDR3 covers 12 residues. V lost 8 bases and J 5 bases, leaving 9 bases between the germline ends. Germline V gene lookup returns CDR1 KGHSH and CDR2 LQKENI. In nucleotides, the CDR3 is TGTGCCAGCCGACAGGATACCGGGGAGCTGTTTTTT. It yields the protein CASRQDTGELFF.

A note on this clonotype: A much larger clone sits a single nucleotide away, making a read error possible. The rearrangement links TRBV6-2 or TRBV6-3 to TRBJ2-1; TRBD1 might be the D (6 bases). The J call is uncertain, as TRBJ2-7 better fits the DNA end. This CDR3 spans 17 amino acids. The germline V gene encodes CDR1 MNHEY and CDR2 SVGEGT. The CDR3: CASSLLHTGSSYNEQYF. The CDR3 DNA reads as TGTGCCAGCAGCCTCCTCCACACAGGGAGCTCCTACAATGAGCAGTACTTC.

The rearrangement links TRBV7-2 to TRBJ2-7; 8 bases map to TRBD1. J was trimmed by 0 bases and V by 1 base; bases with no gene match: 5. There are 16 residues in the CDR3. The germline V gene has CDR1 SGHTA and CDR2 FQGNSA. CDR3 in amino acids: CASSLEDRGSSYEQYF. The CDR3 nucleotides read TGTGCCAGCAGCTTAGAAGACAGGGGTAGCTCCTACGAGCAGTACTTC.

Concerning this clonotype: An end of the junction does not agree with germline; a read error may underlie this. The chain combines TRBV10-3 with TRBJ2-7; perhaps D is TRBD1 or TRBD2 (5 bases each). Germline lookup yields CDR1 ENHRY and CDR2 SYGVKD. CDR3 length equals 13 residues. CDR3: CASSRGVGYEQYF. The DNA for the CDR3 is TGTGCCAGCAGTCGAGGGGTAGGATACGAGCAGTACTTC.

Details on this clonotype: Being one base from a much bigger clone, this may be a read error. The chain employs TRBV3-1 and TRBJ2-7; tentative D call: TRBD2 (6 bases). V gave up 5 bases and J gave up 0 bases, with 14 bases separating them. Germline loops: CDR1 LGHDT, CDR2 YNNKEL (reference sequence). This CDR3 region has 15 residues. The CDR3 is CASSRDSVDSYEQYF. CDR3 nucleotides: TGTGCCAGCAGCAGGGACTCAGTAGACTCCTACGAGCAGTACTTC.

This clonotype was counted a few times. The J gene is TRBJ1-6, the V gene TRBV4-2, with 7 bases matching TRBD1. Germline V CDR1 and CDR2: LGHNA, YNFKEQ. The junction had 5 bases not matched to a gene; V was cut back by 0 bases and J by 9 bases. The CDR3 has 15 amino acids. The CDR3 loop is CASSQDKGGFSPLHF. The DNA of the CDR3 is TGTGCCAGCAGCCAAGATAAAGGGGGCTTTTCACCCCTCCACTTT.

Note on this clonotype: This may be a read error, as it is one base from a much larger clone. This chain's CDR3 is CASSLVVSGGSNEQFF. In DNA, the CDR3 is TGTGCCAGCAGTTTAGTTGTAAGCGGGGGGTCGAATGAGCAGTTCTTC. V and J are TRBV12-3 or TRBV12-4 and TRBJ2-1, with TRBD2 identical over 9 bases. The CDR3 runs to 16 residues. V dropped 1 base and J dropped 7; count of bases not matched to a gene: 8.

This clonotype turned up a few times. CDR3 sequence: CASSLRGGQGNTGELFF. CDR3 nucleotide sequence: TGTGCCAGCAGCTTGCGGGGGGGACAGGGGAACACCGGGGAGCTGTTTTTT. This chain uses TRBV5-5 with TRBJ2-2, with D perhaps matching TRBD1 (9 bases). The CDR3 covers 17 residues. Trimming shortened V by 1 base and J by 1 base, and 14 bases separated the two germline ends. Germline values: CDR1 SGHKS, CDR2 YYEKEE (reference sequence).

Only a few counts were recorded for this clonotype. This chain uses TRBV18 with TRBJ1-3; D call uncertain. Trimming removed 1 base from V and 2 bases from J, with 9 bases in between. CDR3 length equals 15 residues. Germline V gives CDR1 KGHSH, CDR2 LQKENI. CDR3 DNA sequence: TGTGCCAGCTCACCACAGGGCACGCCTGGAAACACCATATATTTT. Its protein is CASSPQGTPGNTIYF. Together with reference TRBV18 and TRBJ1-3, the CDR3 gives the full variable domain: NAGVMQNPRHLVRRRGQEARLRCSPMKGHSHVYWYRQLPEEGLKFMVYLQKENIIDESGMPKERFSAEFPKEGPSILRIQQVVRGDSAAYFCASSPQGTPGNTIYFGEGSWLTVV.

The chain is built from TRBV28 and TRBJ2-7; TRBD2 might be the D (6 bases). The V end lost 6 bases, the J end lost 4 bases, and 19 bases lay between the germline ends. This CDR3 is 15 amino acids long. Germline CDR1 and CDR2: MDHEN and SYDVKM. The CDR3 region is CASRSAGRGVYEQYF. CDR3 in DNA: TGTGCCAGCAGGAGTGCGGGGCGGGGCGTTTACGAGCAGTACTTC.

This clonotype has a count of ten or more. As DNA, the CDR3 is TGCGCCAGCAGCCCACCCCTAAGCAATCAGCCCCAGCATTTT. Amino acid sequence: CASSPPLSNQPQHF. The chain carries TRBV4-1 and TRBJ1-5; D unresolved. Trimming pared 4 bases from V and 1 base from J, leaving 8 bases between. This CDR3 has 14 amino acids. Looked up from germline, CDR1 is MGHRA and CDR2 is YSYEKL.

The chain carries TRBV14 and TRBJ1-1, with TRBD1 as a possible D gene (5 bases). Per the germline V gene, CDR1 is SGHDN and CDR2 is FVKESK. Trimming took off 0 bases at V and 12 bases at J, with 17 bases between the two ends. CDR3 size: 14 residues. The CDR3: CASSQDSMIRETFF. CDR3 bases: TGTGCCAGCAGCCAAGATTCGATGATCAGGGAAACTTTCTTT.

This clonotype showed up many times. The chain uses TRBV24-1 and TRBJ1-2; 8 bases are a match to TRBD1. CDR3 length: 14 residues. Per the germline V gene, CDR1 is KGHDR and CDR2 is SFDVKD. V lost 3 bases and J lost 4; bases outside the gene matches: 3. For the CDR3, the DNA is TGTGCCACCAGTGATACCGGGACAGGCTATGGCTACACCTTC. Translation gives CATSDTGTGYGYTF.